The T cell receptor beta chain under discussion was sequenced for a study of cytomegalovirus exposure and HLA in healthy donors. Looking at the study overall: Unique TCRs from HLA-typed donors, around 93 million of them, were held in an early data release.

Trimming left V 2 bases short and J 1 base short, with 24 bases between. Germline CDR1 SEHNR, CDR2 FQNEAQ (reference sequence). The CDR3 is made up of 19 amino acids. It was with 60 Vbeta and 13 Jbeta primers that the PCR ran. The method was immunoSEQ multiplex PCR; TCRdb's version includes in-frame clones alone and lacks a portion of them. The sample has some 110,000 clones; roughly 80% are singletons. Study observations and caveats: A missense variant in DCLRE1C was later tied to TCR beta V- and J-gene trimming. Immune exposure data for these donors was limited to CMV serostatus.

Notes on this clone: No antigen is known for it.

The chain links TRBV7-9 to TRBJ2-7, with a possible D match to TRBD2 (6 bases). Sequencing was done on a sample of PBMCs. The clonotype comes from a man aged 50 to 59 in good health and CMV-seropositive. The CDR3 DNA is TGTGCCAGCAGCTTATTGGAGATTCTAGCGCCTTCGAAATCCTACGAGCAGTACTTC. This gives the protein CASSLLEILAPSKSYEQYF.